The rows below give T cell receptor beta chains drawn from one sample of a study of blood T cells in healthy people across ages. TCRdb used MiXCR to reprocess the 5' RACE reads, holding one entry per CDR3 protein. The sample has over 700,000 distinct CDR3 sequences, roughly 53% seen once; the top ten hold about two fifths. Sequencing was done on a sample of blood. The receptor set was obtained from a man older than 75 in good health. The conserved cysteine and the conserved F or W are not part of the CDR3 here. The order of the fields is V gene, J gene, CDR3 protein.

TRBV28	TRBJ1-6	ASRDRTGDNSPLH
TRBV27	TRBJ2-1	ASSARQGFETQF
TRBV25-1	-	ASSEVRTAHEQY
TRBV20-1	TRBJ2-5	SARRPGLQTQY
TRBV6-5	-	ASSYGLAGVEQY
TRBV6-6	TRBJ2-6	ASSTSRVLT
TRBV12-3/TRBV12-4	TRBJ1-5	ASRSGGGRQPQH
TRBV20-1	TRBJ2-6	SARQAGTGANVLT
TRBV18	TRBJ2-1	ASSPRPRGEQF
TRBV28	-	ASSYWTSGRAEQY
TRBV2	TRBJ2-5	ASSPRRDGETQY
TRBV28	TRBJ1-5	ASSPGQGYNQPQH
TRBV7-9	TRBJ2-2	ASSLRTSGLGELF
TRBV5-1	TRBJ1-1	ASSLVSGAANTEAF